The 8 T cell receptor beta chains in this list originate from one sample, sequenced in a study of T cells in Graves' hyperthyroidism and ophthalmopathy. The TCR beta CDR3 regions underwent amplification using RNA transcripts as the source. Primed by the HTBI set, a first-round RT-PCR was run on the TCR CDR3. A single record per CDR3 protein comes from TCRdb applying MiXCR to the multiplex PCR reads. Counted here are 20,000 to 30,000 distinct CDR3 sequences, under 55% occurring once; the ten biggest clones make up 25%. Sequencing was carried out using blood. These TCRs come from a woman aged 40 to 49 with Graves' hyperthyroidism that later progressed to Graves' ophthalmopathy.

For the CDR3, the DNA is TGTGCCAGCAGCTTACGGGGTTTTGCCGGGGAGCTGTTTTTT. Amino acids: CASSLRGFAGELFF. The V gene is TRBV7-3, the J gene TRBJ2-2; D may be TRBD2 (5 bases). V lost 2 bases and J lost 6, with 10 bases in between. This CDR3 region has 14 residues. CDR1 is SGHTA and CDR2 is FQGTGA in the germline V gene.

This clonotype showed up just once. The junction differs from germline at one of its ends, possibly a read error. The V gene is TRBV28, the J gene TRBJ2-4; 8 nucleotides agree with TRBD1. CDR1 and CDR2 from the germline V gene are MDHEN and SYDVKM. The CDR3 is 17 amino acids. CDR3 nucleotides: TGTGCCAGCAGTTCCGCCGGACAGGGAAGGGCCAAAAACAGTCAGTACTTC. It is translated as CASSSAGQGRAKNSQYF.

This clonotype was seen a handful of times. The chain has TRBV20-1 and TRBJ1-2; 7 bases agree with TRBD1. Germline V lookup: CDR1 DFQATT, CDR2 SNEGSKA (reference sequence). This CDR3 region has 13 residues. Here the CDR3 DNA reads TGCAGCCCGCTAGGGGGCAGGATAGATGGCTACACCTTC. Protein sequence: CSPLGGRIDGYTF.

This clonotype was seen repeatedly, ten times or more. The gene calls are TRBV28 and TRBJ2-7; no reliable D call. Trimming left V 1 base short and J 3 bases short, with 13 bases between. CDR1 is MDHEN, CDR2 SYDVKM, per germline. The CDR3 covers 15 residues. CDR3: CASSLFAVGSYEQYF. Written as DNA, the CDR3 is TGTGCCAGCAGTTTATTTGCCGTGGGCAGCTACGAGCAGTACTTC.

The chain carries TRBV2 and TRBJ2-1; 8 bases fit TRBD1. The CDR3 has 13 residues. Germline CDR1 reads SNHLY; CDR2 reads FYNNEI. Germline trimming cut 4 bases from V and 9 bases from J; bases unmatched to any gene: 5. The CDR3 here is CASSARGRLEQFF. CDR3 sequence (DNA): TGTGCCAGCAGTGCCAGGGGGCGCCTTGAGCAGTTCTTC.

The chain employs TRBV7-2 and TRBJ2-1; unclear D gene. The germline V gene encodes CDR1 SGHTA and CDR2 FQGNSA. The CDR3 extends over 14 amino acids. V lost 1 base, J lost 4 bases, and 8 bases lay in between. The CDR3 nucleotides read TGTGCCAGCAGCTTAGTGCTAGTTTACAATGAGCAGTTCTTC. This translates into CASSLVLVYNEQFF.

Many counts were recorded for this clonotype. The chain couples TRBV5-6 to TRBJ1-1; D unresolved. Deletions cut 3 bases from V and 3 bases from J, with 12 bases between. The CDR3 has 14 residues. Germline assignment: CDR1 SGHDT and CDR2 YYEEEE. CDR3: CASSSYSGYTEAFF. DNA for the CDR3: TGTGCCAGCAGCTCATATTCAGGCTACACTGAAGCTTTCTTT.

The chain combines TRBV5-4 with TRBJ2-1, with 11 bases identical to TRBD1. Germline V CDR1 and CDR2: SGHNT, YYREEE (reference sequence). This CDR3 has 14 amino acids. Losses at the gene ends were 4 bases for V and 6 bases for J; bases not matched to a gene: 3. This CDR3 reads CASSPGTGGNEQFF. The CDR3 bases are TGTGCCAGCAGCCCGGGGACAGGGGGCAATGAGCAGTTCTTC.